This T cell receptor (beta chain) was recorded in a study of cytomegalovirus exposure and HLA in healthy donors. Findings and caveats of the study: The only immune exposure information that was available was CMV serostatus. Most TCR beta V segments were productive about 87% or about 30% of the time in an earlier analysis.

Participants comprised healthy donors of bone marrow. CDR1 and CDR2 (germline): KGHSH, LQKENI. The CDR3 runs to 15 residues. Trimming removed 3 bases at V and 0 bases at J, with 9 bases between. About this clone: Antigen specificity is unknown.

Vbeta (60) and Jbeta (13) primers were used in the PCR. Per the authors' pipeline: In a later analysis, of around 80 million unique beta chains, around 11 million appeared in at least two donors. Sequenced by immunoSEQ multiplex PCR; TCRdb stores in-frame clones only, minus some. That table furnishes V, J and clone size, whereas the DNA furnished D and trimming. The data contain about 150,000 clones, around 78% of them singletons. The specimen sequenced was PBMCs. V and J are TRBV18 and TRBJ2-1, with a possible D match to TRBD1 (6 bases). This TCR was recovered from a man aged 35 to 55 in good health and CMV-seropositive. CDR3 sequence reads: CASSPDSSSYNEQFF. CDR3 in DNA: TGTGCCAGCTCACCGGACAGCAGCTCCTACAATGAGCAGTTCTTC.